Following are 21 T cell receptor beta chains from one sample sequenced in a study of cytomegalovirus exposure and HLA in healthy donors. The PCR was carried out with 60 Vbeta primers and 13 Jbeta primers. Measured with immunoSEQ multiplex PCR; TCRdb has only the in-frame clones, and not every one. The profile covers 95,000 to 110,000 clones, with approximately 79% appearing a single time and 11% to 15% taken by the ten largest. What was sequenced was PBMCs. Source of these receptors: a woman between 35 and 50 years old in good health and CMV-seropositive.

This clone appeared a single time. The chain carries TRBV6-1 and TRBJ1-5, with D maybe TRBD1 (6 bases). This CDR3 comprises 14 residues. Trimming removed 5 bases at V and 3 bases at J, with 11 bases between. Looked up from germline, CDR1 is MNHNS and CDR2 is SASEGT. The CDR3 reads CASSLQGYNQPQHF. Written as DNA, the CDR3 is TGTGCCAGCAGTTTACAGGGTTACAATCAGCCCCAGCATTTT.

This clone came up a few times. The chain uses TRBV5-6 and TRBJ1-5, with TRBD1 matching over 10 bases. V shed 4 bases and J 5 bases; nucleotides not matched to a gene: 3. In germline, CDR1 is SGHDT, CDR2 YYEEEE. The CDR3 sequence is 14 residues long. This CDR3 reads CASSLGTGDQPQHF. CDR3 coding DNA: TGTGCCAGCAGCCTCGGGACAGGGGATCAGCCCCAGCATTTT. The complete variable domain, with remaining parts taken from reference TRBV5-6 and TRBJ1-5, reads DAGVTQSPTHLIKTRGQQVTLRCSPKSGHDTVSWYQQALGQGPQFIFQYYEEEERQRGNFPDRFSGHQFPNYSSELNVNALLLGDSALYLCASSLGTGDQPQHFGDGTRLSIL.

CDR3 region: CAIIRDRDVLTF. The CDR3 nucleotides are TGTGCCATAATCCGGGACAGGGACGTCCTGACTTTC. J is TRBJ2-6 and V is TRBV6-1; 9 nucleotides align to TRBD1. This CDR3 has 12 residues. Per germline, CDR1 MNHNS and CDR2 SASEGT. J gave up 11 bases and V 10 bases, and 6 bases lay outside the gene matches.

This clone was observed once. The chain has TRBV5-1 and TRBJ1-6; 7 bases align to TRBD1. Per germline, CDR1 SGHRS and CDR2 YFSETQ. This CDR3 is 14 amino acids long. J was trimmed by 7 bases and V by 4 bases; bases with no gene match: 5. DNA for the CDR3: TGCGCCAGCAGCCCGGACAGGAACAATTCACCCCTCCACTTT. Translation gives CASSPDRNNSPLHF. Using reference TRBV5-1 and TRBJ1-6 for the parts outside the CDR3, the full variable domain is KAGVTQTPRYLIKTRGQQVTLSCSPISGHRSVSWYQQTPGQGLQFLFEYFSETQRNKGNFPGRFSGRQFSNSRSEMNVSTLELGDSALYLCASSPDRNNSPLHFGNGTRLTVT.

The CDR3 protein is CASQIAVSSTDTQYF. CDR3 bases: TGTGCCAGCCAAATAGCGGTATCTAGCACAGATACGCAGTATTTT. This rearrangement joins TRBV6-1 to TRBJ2-3; TRBD2 might be the D (6 bases). Germline CDR1 reads MNHNS; CDR2 reads SASEGT. This CDR3 region has 15 residues. Between the trimmed V and J ends, which lost 8 bases and 0 bases, there was a span of 15 bases.

This clone was counted between two and nine times. The rearrangement uses TRBV6-6 and TRBJ2-7; D not resolved. CDR1 is MNHNY, CDR2 SVGAGI, per germline (reference sequence). Trimming removed 6 bases at V and 3 bases at J, with 18 bases between. The CDR3 has 15 amino acids. CDR3 coding DNA: TGTGCCAGCAGCTTCCCACCACAGAAAAGCTACGAGCAGTACTTC. Amino acid sequence: CASSFPPQKSYEQYF.

This clone was detected only a few times. J is TRBJ2-5 and V is TRBV5-1; 10 nucleotides align to TRBD2. This CDR3 has 16 residues. Germline V gene lookup returns CDR1 SGHRS and CDR2 YFSETQ. V shed 0 bases and J 0 bases; nucleotides not matched to a gene: 2. The CDR3 DNA reads TGCGCCAGCAGCTTGGCCCTAGCGGGGGACCAAGAGACCCAGTACTTC. Translated, it gives CASSLALAGDQETQYF.

V is TRBV7-9 and J is TRBJ1-3, with a possible D match to TRBD1 (5 bases). V was trimmed by 5 bases and J by 3 bases, leaving 17 bases between them. The CDR3 has 16 residues. From germline, CDR1 is SEHNR and CDR2 FQNEAQ (reference sequence). CDR3: CASSPRGQVYGNTIYF. CDR3 DNA: TGTGCCAGCAGCCCAAGGGGTCAGGTTTATGGAAACACCATATATTTT.

The chain joins TRBV29-1 to TRBJ2-5; no firm D call. Looked up from germline, CDR1 is SQVTM and CDR2 is ANQGSEA. V was shortened by 4 bases and J by 5 bases, with 11 bases between the two germline ends. This CDR3 comprises 12 residues. Here the CDR3 reads CSVGYLGETQYF. CDR3 DNA sequence: TGCAGCGTTGGCTATCTCGGGGAGACCCAGTACTTC.

The chain employs TRBV9 and TRBJ2-5; 7 bases are shared with TRBD2. Germline values: CDR1 SGDLS, CDR2 YYNGEE. After removal of 0 bases from V and 0 bases from J, the junction contained 8 bases not matched to a gene. The CDR3 totals 17 residues. The CDR3 DNA reads TGTGCCAGCAGCGTAGCTACGGGGGGTGGATACCAAGAGACCCAGTACTTC. This translates into CASSVATGGGYQETQYF.

The J gene is TRBJ1-5, the V gene TRBV19; TRBD1 might be the D (6 bases). Germline lookup yields CDR1 LNHDA and CDR2 SQIVND (reference sequence). Trimming took 4 bases from V and 15 from J, leaving 16 bases between them. This CDR3 has 12 amino acids. CDR3 DNA: TGTGCCAGTAGTAACCGGGACACCCTCCGGCATTTT. Encoded protein: CASSNRDTLRHF.

This chain links TRBV7-9 with TRBJ2-7; TRBD1 agrees at 8 bases. V shed 1 base and J 6 bases; nucleotides not matched to a gene: 8. This CDR3 has 15 amino acids. Per the germline V gene, CDR1 is SEHNR and CDR2 is FQNEAQ (reference sequence). The CDR3 here is CASSLVGQGASEQYF. In DNA form, the CDR3 reads TGTGCCAGCAGCTTAGTGGGCCAGGGGGCGTCCGAGCAGTACTTC. Based on the CDR3 plus reference TRBV7-9 and TRBJ2-7, the full variable domain is DTGVSQNPRHKITKRGQNVTFRCDPISEHNRLYWYRQTLGQGPEFLTYFQNEAQLEKSRLLSDRFSAERPKGSFSTLEIQRTEQGDSAMYLCASSLVGQGASEQYFGPGTRLTVT.

The rearrangement joins TRBV28 to TRBJ2-1; TRBD1 might be the D (5 bases). The V end lost 6 bases, the J end lost 5 bases, and 11 bases lay between the germline ends. The CDR3 is 13 amino acids. Germline assignment: CDR1 MDHEN and CDR2 SYDVKM. The CDR3 region has the DNA TGTGCCAGCAGCTATCAAGGGGACAATGAGCAGTTCTTC. It is translated as CASSYQGDNEQFF.

The rearrangement links TRBV4-1 to TRBJ1-1; D is unclear. Trimming shortened V by 2 bases and J by 0 bases, and 16 bases separated the two germline ends. Germline CDR1 reads MGHRA; CDR2 reads YSYEKL. This CDR3 region has 17 residues. The CDR3 DNA sequence: TGCGCCAGCAGCCAACACCCGAAAACAGATATGAACACTGAAGCTTTCTTT. Translating it yields CASSQHPKTDMNTEAFF.

V usage is TRBV6-1 and J usage is TRBJ1-2, with TRBD1 as a possible D gene (6 bases). CDR1 and CDR2 from the germline V gene are MNHNS and SASEGT. With 0 bases removed from V and 1 base from J, the gap between germline ends came to 12 bases. The CDR3 is 16 amino acids. CDR3 DNA sequence: TGTGCCAGCAGTGAAGCCGGGACACCTGATAACTATGGCTACACCTTC. The encoded protein is CASSEAGTPDNYGYTF.

This clone has only a few counts. The J gene is TRBJ1-1, the V gene TRBV18; 8 nucleotides line up with TRBD1. Germline lookup yields CDR1 KGHSH and CDR2 LQKENI. The length of the CDR3 is 15 residues. J lost 5 bases, V lost 1 base, and 6 bases had no gene match. Here the CDR3 reads CASSPRQGAETEAFF. The CDR3 bases are TGTGCCAGCTCACCACGCCAGGGGGCAGAGACTGAAGCTTTCTTT.

This chain uses TRBV7-9 with TRBJ1-1; weak D call: TRBD1 (6 bases). CDR3 size: 16 residues. Trimming left V 5 bases short and J 1 base short, with 17 bases between. Germline CDR1 and CDR2: SEHNR and FQNEAQ (reference sequence). The CDR3 protein is CASSVRDTPANTEAFF. DNA for the CDR3: TGTGCCAGCAGCGTACGGGACACCCCTGCGAACACTGAAGCTTTCTTT. Full variable domain (missing parts from reference TRBV7-9 and TRBJ1-1): DTGVSQNPRHKITKRGQNVTFRCDPISEHNRLYWYRQTLGQGPEFLTYFQNEAQLEKSRLLSDRFSAERPKGSFSTLEIQRTEQGDSAMYLCASSVRDTPANTEAFFGQGTRLTVV.

The rearrangement links TRBV5-1 to TRBJ1-2; TRBD1 is a possible D gene (6 bases). Trimming removed 2 bases at V and 7 bases at J, with 15 bases between. Germline lookup yields CDR1 SGHRS and CDR2 YFSETQ. The CDR3 totals 14 residues. CDR3 in amino acids: CASSLYEPRGGYTF. CDR3 nucleotides: TGCGCCAGCAGCTTATATGAACCCAGGGGTGGCTACACCTTC.

This clone was seen a handful of times. Other nucleotide sequences from this sample produce the same CDR3. V usage is TRBV15 and J usage is TRBJ2-7, with 8 bases identical to TRBD1. The CDR3 spans 16 residues. J was trimmed by 3 bases and V by 2 bases; bases with no gene match: 9. Germline loops: CDR1 LNHNV, CDR2 YYDKDF (reference sequence). CDR3 bases: TGTGCCACCAGCAGAAGACCCGGACAGGGCCTCTACGAGCAGTACTTC. This translates into CATSRRPGQGLYEQYF.

The chain combines TRBV19 with TRBJ2-5, with D maybe TRBD2 (5 bases). This CDR3 has 14 residues. Per germline, CDR1 LNHDA and CDR2 SQIVND (reference sequence). Trimming removed 6 bases from V and 4 bases from J, with 15 bases in between. CDR3 bases: TGTGCCAGTAGGGAAAGGACGGGGAGAGAGACCCAGTACTTC. This translates into CASRERTGRETQYF.

This clone has just one count. This chain links TRBV5-6 with TRBJ2-7; D is unclear. The CDR3 loop spans 14 amino acids. In germline, CDR1 is SGHDT, CDR2 YYEEEE. Trimming removed 4 bases from V and 6 bases from J, with 17 bases in between. The CDR3 DNA follows: TGTGCCAGCAGCAGCCGGGTCGCATGGGTCGAGCAGTACTTC. This encodes CASSSRVAWVEQYF.